This TCR beta chain was recovered during a study of blood T cell repertoires in COVID-19. In the study overall: Sites across the United States, Italy and Spain contributed samples from acute and convalescent COVID-19. From T cells, B-cell-depleted T cells, or PBMCs came the material, which was cDNA or gDNA.

Original processing notes: The authors estimated nucleated cell counts from reference gene primer amplification. The assay was immunoSEQ multiplex PCR, and TCRdb's table has in-frame clones only and misses some. V, J and clone size are those of that table, while D and trimming were read from the DNA. The data hold over 150,000 clones, with roughly 89% observed a single time. The CDR3 spans 16 residues. V shed 4 bases, J shed 6 bases, and the junction held 11 bases outside the gene matches. Looked up from germline, CDR1 is SGHRS and CDR2 is YFSETQ. Seattle researchers signed up patients amid active infection and tracked them longitudinally.

V is TRBV5-1 and J is TRBJ2-1, with 9 bases that match TRBD1. The source is a woman aged 70-85 years with COVID-19, enrolled during active disease. Material: peripheral blood. CDR3 nucleotides: TGCGCCAGCAGCCCCGGACAGGGGTTGGTAGTCAATGAGCAGTTCTTC. The encoded protein is CASSPGQGLVVNEQFF.